The 17 T cell receptor beta chains below were found in one sample sequenced in a study of vaccination effects on CD4 cells after COVID-19. These receptors' antigens are unknown. The authors isolated CD4+ T cells after nine to eleven days of culture. Either the mRNA-1273 or the BNT162b2 vaccine was given to participants as two doses. Sequenced by immunoSEQ multiplex PCR; TCRdb stores in-frame clones only, minus some. The sample consists of some 69,000 clones, around 70% of them appearing once. Sequences were derived from CD4+ T cells from PBMCs cultured without peptide, sampled after COVID-19 vaccination. The origin of the receptors is a human donor who received a COVID-19 vaccine.

This rearrangement joins TRBV6-5 to TRBJ2-4, with 9 bases lining up with TRBD1. This CDR3 contains 14 residues. The V and J ends lost 5 bases and 5 bases, in that order; junction bases with no gene match: 4. CDR1 and CDR2 from the germline V gene are MNHEY and SVGAGI. The chain's CDR3 is CASSRDRAENIQYF. CDR3 nucleotides: TGTGCCAGCAGTCGGGACAGGGCCGAAAACATTCAGTACTTC.

V gene TRBV6-5 combines with J gene TRBJ1-2, with TRBD1 as a possible D gene (5 bases). There are 15 residues in the CDR3. From germline, CDR1 is MNHEY and CDR2 SVGAGI. V lost 2 bases and J 8 bases, leaving 18 bases between the germline ends. CDR3 DNA sequence: TGTGCCAGCAGTTACGTCGGAGGGGCTGAGTGGGGCTACACCTTC. It translates to CASSYVGGAEWGYTF.

The chain employs TRBV6-5 and TRBJ1-2; D remains unclear. The CDR3 consists of 15 residues. The germline V gene encodes CDR1 MNHEY and CDR2 SVGAGI. The V gene lost 5 bases and the J gene lost 2 bases, with 15 bases spanning the gap. CDR3 bases: TGTGCCAGCAGTCGACGAGGTGGGCGCAACTATGGCTACACCTTC. As protein: CASSRRGGRNYGYTF.

The J gene is TRBJ1-4, the V gene TRBV7-9, with D possibly matching TRBD1 (5 bases). V lost 6 bases to trimming and J lost 6 bases, with 17 bases between them. CDR3 length: 15 residues. Germline CDR1 and CDR2: SEHNR and FQNEAQ (reference sequence). For the CDR3, the DNA is TGTGCCAGCAGACCAGTAGGGCAGGGCTATGAAAAACTGTTTTTT. Its protein product is CASRPVGQGYEKLFF.

The CDR3 DNA follows: TGTGCCACGAGACAGAAACGTAGCACAGATACGCAGTATTTT. It encodes CATRQKRSTDTQYF. The J gene is TRBJ2-3, the V gene TRBV19; possible D gene TRBD1, 5 bases. V was pared by 10 bases and J by 0 bases, with 14 bases between. This CDR3 contains 14 residues. Germline V gene data show CDR1 as LNHDA and CDR2 as SQIVND (reference sequence).

This clone showed up just once. V is TRBV19 and J is TRBJ1-2, with TRBD1 matching over 7 bases. Germline trimming cut 1 base from V and 2 bases from J; bases unmatched to any gene: 7. The CDR3 has 16 amino acids. Looked up from germline, CDR1 is LNHDA and CDR2 is SQIVND (reference sequence). CDR3 protein: CASSIGGTATNYGYTF. As DNA, the CDR3 is TGTGCCAGTAGTATAGGAGGGACAGCTACAAACTATGGCTACACCTTC.

The chain employs TRBV6-6 and TRBJ2-5; D is unclear. V lost 6 bases, J lost 5 bases, and 13 bases lay in between. Germline CDR1 is MNHNY and CDR2 is SVGAGI (reference sequence). This CDR3 spans 13 amino acids. The CDR3 sequence: CASSPLAAETQYF. CDR3 nucleotide sequence: TGTGCCAGCAGCCCCCTGGCAGCCGAGACCCAGTACTTC.

The chain recombines TRBV2 with TRBJ2-5; D is ambiguous. Germline-derived CDR1 and CDR2 are SNHLY and FYNNEI. The germline V and J ends were trimmed by 6 bases and 2 bases, with 10 bases remaining between them. The CDR3 covers 13 residues. This CDR3 is CASRVELQETQYF. The CDR3 nucleotides read TGTGCCAGCAGGGTGGAGCTTCAAGAGACCCAGTACTTC.

This clone was recorded at least ten times. The chain carries TRBV4-1 and TRBJ2-1, with TRBD1 matching over 9 bases. CDR1 is MGHRA, CDR2 YSYEKL, per germline. V lost 2 bases and J lost 10; bases outside the gene matches: 9. The CDR3 totals 15 residues. The CDR3 loop reads CASSQTGQGIGEQFF. In DNA form, the CDR3 reads TGCGCCAGCAGCCAAACGGGACAGGGTATCGGCGAGCAGTTCTTC.

The chain has TRBV10-3 and TRBJ2-1; D might be TRBD2 (7 bases). The germline gives CDR1 ENHRY, CDR2 SYGVKD. V dropped 4 bases and J dropped 16 bases, with 17 bases sitting between them. The CDR3 spans 12 residues. CDR3 region: CAISGGGGRSFF. CDR3 sequence (DNA): TGTGCCATCAGTGGAGGCGGGGGCCGGTCCTTCTTC.

V gene TRBV24-1 combines with J gene TRBJ1-2, with no clear D. From germline, CDR1 is KGHDR and CDR2 SFDVKD. V lost 4 bases and J lost 10, with 24 bases in between. The CDR3 totals 16 residues. CDR3 amino acids: CATSEYAKSGPGNYTF. CDR3 DNA sequence: TGTGCCACCAGTGAATATGCAAAATCTGGTCCTGGAAACTACACCTTC.

The gene calls are TRBV7-2 and TRBJ2-2, with no clear D. The CDR3 has 11 residues. The V gene lost 0 bases and the J gene lost 9 bases, with 2 bases spanning the gap. The germline V gene encodes CDR1 SGHTA and CDR2 FQGNSA. CDR3 residues: CASSLARELFF. DNA for the CDR3: TGTGCCAGCAGCTTAGCCCGGGAGCTGTTTTTT.

The chain combines TRBV28 with TRBJ2-3; TRBD1 aligns across 10 bases. Germline V gene lookup returns CDR1 MDHEN and CDR2 SYDVKM. The CDR3 runs 13 residues. V lost 8 bases and J lost 9; bases outside the gene matches: 8. DNA for the CDR3: TGTGCCAGCGCCGACAGGGGGCGGGGGACGCAGTATTTT. Its protein is CASADRGRGTQYF.

The V and J genes are TRBV5-6 and TRBJ2-7, with a tentative D call TRBD1 (6 bases). Trimming cost V 0 bases and J 6 bases, with 19 bases left between them. CDR1 is SGHDT, CDR2 YYEEEE, per germline. This CDR3 spans 16 amino acids. CDR3 sequence: CASSLDRDPKLGEQYV. Written as DNA, the CDR3 is TGTGCCAGCAGCTTGGACAGGGATCCCAAACTGGGCGAGCAGTACGTC.

V usage is TRBV7-8 and J usage is TRBJ1-6; D gene unclear. Trimming left V 1 base short and J 7 bases short, with 5 bases between. The CDR3 length is 13 residues. In germline, CDR1 is SGHVS, CDR2 FQNEAQ. The CDR3 region is CASSLDRNSPLHF. Written as DNA, the CDR3 is TGTGCCAGCAGCTTAGACCGCAATTCACCCCTCCACTTT.

The V gene is TRBV6-6, the J gene TRBJ2-2, with TRBD1 matching over 8 bases. V lost 5 bases to trimming and J lost 3 bases; unmatched junction nucleotides: 5. Germline V gives CDR1 MNHNY, CDR2 SVGAGI (reference sequence). This CDR3 spans 15 amino acids. CDR3 DNA: TGTGCCAGCAGTCAAGGACAGGGATACACCGGGGAGCTGTTTTTT. Translation gives CASSQGQGYTGELFF.

The chain has TRBV20-1 and TRBJ2-3; tentative D call: TRBD1 (6 bases). Deletions cut 3 bases from V and 0 bases from J, with 13 bases between. CDR3 length equals 15 residues. The germline CDR1 and CDR2 sequences are DFQATT and SNEGSKA (reference sequence). CDR3 in DNA: TGCAGTGCTAGTGTGGACAGCCTTAGCACAGATACGCAGTATTTT. Its protein is CSASVDSLSTDTQYF.